These 32 T cell receptor beta chains originate from one sample sequenced in a study of blood T cells in healthy people across ages. The authors ran a second PCR of 7 to 11 cycles using a sample-barcoded 5' primer and a J-beta primer mix. MiXCR, run by TCRdb on the 5' RACE reads, gives a single entry per CDR3 protein. The sample has approximately 810,000 distinct CDR3 sequences, 29% seen once. Sequencing input: blood. The source of these receptors is a woman aged 80 or over in good health.

The chain has TRBV7-2 and TRBJ1-2; perhaps TRBD1 as D (6 bases). In germline, CDR1 is SGHTA, CDR2 FQGNSA. Trimming cost V 6 bases and J 8 bases, with 19 bases left between them. The CDR3 loop spans 14 amino acids. CDR3 in DNA: TGTGCCAGCAGACCGGGGGGCGGGGGTGGAGGCTACACCTTC. This encodes CASRPGGGGGGYTF.

This clonotype has a handful of counts. The CDR3 DNA sequence: TGTGCCAGCAGGGACAGGGGGGGTTCACCCCTCCACTTT. Its protein product is CASRDRGGSPLHF. The chain is built from TRBV6-5 and TRBJ1-6; TRBD1 matches 10 bases. Per germline, CDR1 MNHEY and CDR2 SVGAGI. Trimming removed 6 bases from V and 9 bases from J; junction bases left unmatched: 2. The CDR3 totals 13 residues.

Points on this clonotype: It may be a read error: a sequence one base away is much more abundant. The gene calls are TRBV27 and TRBJ1-2; no firm D call. Germline loops: CDR1 MNHEY, CDR2 SMNVEV (reference sequence). The length of the CDR3 is 13 residues. The ends were cut back, 4 bases at V and 6 bases at J, with 12 bases in the middle. DNA of the CDR3: TGTGCCAGCAGTTCTGGGGTAGGGAATGGCTACACCTTC. Its translation: CASSSGVGNGYTF.

This clonotype was seen at least ten times. The chain recombines TRBV7-9 with TRBJ1-6, with D possibly being TRBD1 (5 bases). The CDR3 totals 15 residues. Germline V CDR1 and CDR2: SEHNR, FQNEAQ (reference sequence). Trimming stripped 4 bases from V and 8 bases from J, with 15 bases between. DNA for the CDR3: TGTGCCAGCAGCTACGGGACTCCGGGGGATTCACCCCTCCACTTT. Translation: CASSYGTPGDSPLHF.

This clonotype was counted at least ten times. The CDR3 protein is CASSSGQQYSTDTQYF. DNA of the CDR3: TGTGCCAGCAGCTCAGGACAGCAATATAGCACAGATACGCAGTATTTT. The chain uses TRBV7-9 and TRBJ2-3; possible D gene TRBD1, 6 bases. The V gene lost 4 bases and the J gene lost 0 bases, with 14 bases spanning the gap. Germline V gene sequence: CDR1 SEHNR, CDR2 FQNEAQ (reference sequence). There are 16 residues in the CDR3. The entire variable domain, with the rest obtained from reference TRBV7-9 and TRBJ2-3, is as follows: DTGVSQNPRHKITKRGQNVTFRCDPISEHNRLYWYRQTLGQGPEFLTYFQNEAQLEKSRLLSDRFSAERPKGSFSTLEIQRTEQGDSAMYLCASSSGQQYSTDTQYFGPGTRLTVL.

The DNA for the CDR3 is TGTGCCAGCAGCCCGGGACTAGCGGGGGCCCTTCAGCCCACAGATACGCAGTATTTT. Residues: CASSPGLAGALQPTDTQYF. The genes are TRBV13 and TRBJ2-3; 14 bases line up with TRBD2. This CDR3 comprises 19 residues. Germline V gives CDR1 PRHDT, CDR2 FYEKMQ (reference sequence). V lost 5 bases, J lost 2 bases, and 12 bases stayed unmatched.

This clonotype showed up many times. V gene TRBV7-2 combines with J gene TRBJ2-3, with D maybe TRBD2 (7 bases). The CDR3 has 15 amino acids. V was cut by 5 bases and J by 8 bases, with 20 bases left in between. Germline CDR1 is SGHTA and CDR2 is FQGNSA. Here the CDR3 reads CASSPLGGGLVTQYF. CDR3 coding DNA: TGTGCCAGCAGCCCCCTAGGGGGGGGGCTTGTTACGCAGTATTTT. The variable domain in full, with the rest retrieved from reference TRBV7-2 and TRBJ2-3, is GAGVSQSPSNKVTEKGKDVELRCDPISGHTALYWYRQSLGQGLEFLIYFQGNSAPDKSGLPSDRFSAERTGGSVSTLTIQRTQQEDSAVYLCASSPLGGGLVTQYFGPGTRLTVL.

This clonotype was recorded many times. This chain joins TRBV28 and TRBJ2-7, with 10 bases aligning to TRBD1. This CDR3 spans 14 amino acids. Trimming at V came to 5 bases and at J to 5 bases, leaving 6 bases not matched to a gene. The germline V gene has CDR1 MDHEN and CDR2 SYDVKM. CDR3 nucleotides: TGTGCCAGCAGTATTAGACAGGGGGCCCACGAGCAGTACTTC. The encoded protein is CASSIRQGAHEQYF.

In its sample, this clonotype was seen many times. This chain links TRBV9 with TRBJ2-1, with D perhaps TRBD1 (6 bases). Trimming removed 3 bases at V and 0 bases at J, with 22 bases between. Germline V gives CDR1 SGDLS, CDR2 YYNGEE. The CDR3 has 19 amino acids. The CDR3 DNA reads TGTGCCAGCAGCGGGGCGCCCCTGACTGGGACATCCTCCTACAATGAGCAGTTCTTC. Amino acid sequence: CASSGAPLTGTSSYNEQFF.

This clonotype was seen a few times. A much bigger clone sits one base away, suggesting this may be a read error. The CDR3 bases are TGCAGTGCTAGCCCGGGGGGATGCGATGGCGTTGGCTACACCTTC. It translates to CSASPGGCDGVGYTF. The chain recombines TRBV20-1 with TRBJ1-2, with a tentative D call TRBD1 (5 bases). Per the germline V gene, CDR1 is DFQATT and CDR2 is SNEGSKA (reference sequence). The CDR3 contains 15 residues. The V end was cut by 3 bases, the J end by 7 bases, with 21 bases between.

Of note for this clonotype: A read error may account for a junction end that differs from germline. The rearrangement uses TRBV3-1 and TRBJ2-5; the D is unclear. The CDR3 runs 15 residues. Per germline, CDR1 LGHDT and CDR2 YNNKEL (reference sequence). CDR3 sequence: CAGSQGYGYQETQYF. DNA for the CDR3: TGTGCCGGCAGCCAAGGTTACGGATACCAAGAGACCCAGTACTTC.

This clonotype came up many times. The CDR3 here is CASSLVSTADEQYF. The DNA for the CDR3 is TGTGCCAGCAGCTTAGTTAGTACGGCCGACGAGCAGTACTTC. The chain joins TRBV11-2 to TRBJ2-7, with D unclear. V lost 1 base, J lost 5 bases, and 12 bases lay in between. The germline CDR1 and CDR2 sequences are SGHAT and FQNNGV. This CDR3 region has 14 residues.

This clonotype was seen at least ten times. The V call is TRBV20-1, the J call TRBJ2-1; D is undetermined. V lost 3 bases and J 1 base, leaving 10 bases between the germline ends. The CDR3 has 14 residues. CDR1 is DFQATT, CDR2 SNEGSKA, per germline (reference sequence). DNA for the CDR3: TGCAGTGCTAGTTTGAGCAGTTCCTACAATGAGCAGTTCTTC. It specifies CSASLSSSYNEQFF.

With regard to this clonotype: A much larger clone is a single base away; this may be a read error. The V gene is TRBV4-1, the J gene TRBJ2-1, with a possible D match to TRBD1 (7 bases). Germline values: CDR1 MGHRA, CDR2 YSYEKL. This CDR3 region has 15 residues. The CDR3, as DNA: TGCGTCAGCAGCCAAGGCGGGACAGCCTACAATGAGCAGTTCTTC. It encodes CVSSQGGTAYNEQFF.

The rearrangement uses TRBV5-1 and TRBJ2-3; D is undetermined. The ends were cut back, 1 base at V and 4 bases at J, with 7 bases in the middle. The CDR3 runs 13 residues. CDR1 SGHRS and CDR2 YFSETQ come from the germline V gene. The CDR3 is CASSLLTPDTQYF. The CDR3 DNA sequence: TGCGCCAGCAGCTTGCTCACCCCAGATACGCAGTATTTT.

Remarks on this clonotype: This may be a read error: a much more frequent sequence differs by one nucleotide. The chain is built from TRBV12-3 or TRBV12-4 and TRBJ1-1; D is unclear. The CDR3 totals 14 residues. Trimming took 6 bases from V and 3 from J, leaving 14 bases between them. CDR3 amino acids: CASRFSDTHTEAFF. CDR3 bases: TGTGCCAGCAGGTTTTCAGACACCCACACTGAAGCTTTCTTT.

The gene calls are TRBV18 and TRBJ1-4; D ambiguous. Trimming took off 2 bases at V and 9 bases at J, with 19 bases between the two ends. This CDR3 has 16 residues. Per germline, CDR1 KGHSH and CDR2 LQKENI. Written as DNA, the CDR3 is TGTGCCAGCTCACCAATACTACAAGGGTCGGTTCAAAAACTGTTTTTT. It is translated as CASSPILQGSVQKLFF.

There are many counts of this clonotype. This chain connects TRBV20-1 to TRBJ2-7; the D call may be TRBD1 or TRBD2 (6 bases each). Germline V lookup: CDR1 DFQATT, CDR2 SNEGSKA (reference sequence). The CDR3 is made up of 15 amino acids. V lost 5 bases, J lost 7 bases, and 24 bases lay in between. This CDR3 is CSADRKGGPLGEQYF. The CDR3 nucleotides read TGCAGTGCTGATCGGAAGGGGGGCCCTTTGGGGGAGCAGTACTTC.

The chain carries TRBV28 and TRBJ2-1; D is undetermined. The germline gives CDR1 MDHEN, CDR2 SYDVKM. Trimming cost V 3 bases and J 10 bases, with 10 bases left between them. CDR3 length: 12 amino acids. The CDR3 coding sequence is TGTGCCAGCAGTTTTAAGGTCCGGGAGCAGTTCTTC. Translating it yields CASSFKVREQFF.

The rearrangement links TRBV28 to TRBJ1-1; D remains ambiguous. CDR3 length: 15 amino acids. Germline CDR1 is MDHEN and CDR2 is SYDVKM. Trimming pared 6 bases from V and 0 bases from J, leaving 14 bases between. The CDR3 region is CASRIRLGLNTEAFF. CDR3 coding DNA: TGTGCCAGCAGGATCCGACTAGGCCTGAACACTGAAGCTTTCTTT.

About this clonotype itself: A read error is possible here, since a much larger clone lies one base away. This chain uses TRBV7-2 with TRBJ2-1, with D unresolved. Germline values: CDR1 SGHTA, CDR2 FQGNSA. The CDR3 is made up of 12 amino acids. In nucleotides, the CDR3 is TGTGCCAGCAGCTTGAAAGACAATGGGCAGTTCTTC. It codes for CASSLKDNGQFF.

This clonotype was counted at least ten times. The chain is built from TRBV6-6 and TRBJ2-5; D is undetermined. The V end was cut by 2 bases, the J end by 5 bases, with 6 bases between. CDR1 and CDR2 from the germline V gene are MNHNY and SVGAGI (reference sequence). The length of the CDR3 is 12 residues. CDR3 protein: CASSYEPETQYF. CDR3 sequence (DNA): TGTGCCAGCAGTTACGAGCCGGAGACCCAGTACTTC.

About this clonotype itself: This may be a read error, as it is one base from a much larger clone. CDR3 sequence: CSASRDRSAHEQFF. CDR3 bases: TGCAGTGCTAGTCGGGACCGTTCGGCCCACGAGCAGTTCTTC. This chain joins TRBV20-1 and TRBJ2-1; D possibly matches TRBD1 or TRBD2 (5 bases each). V was cut by 3 bases and J by 10 bases, with 19 bases left in between. The germline gives CDR1 DFQATT, CDR2 SNEGSKA (reference sequence). CDR3 size: 14 residues.

The rearrangement links TRBV9 to TRBJ1-2; D possibly corresponds to TRBD1 (6 bases). In germline, CDR1 is SGDLS, CDR2 YYNGEE. V dropped 2 bases and J dropped 10 bases, with 15 bases sitting between them. CDR3 size: 13 residues. CDR3 region: CASSVGGGDVYTF. The CDR3 nucleotides are TGTGCCAGCAGCGTTGGAGGGGGGGACGTCTACACCTTC.

This clonotype was found once. J is TRBJ2-1 and V is TRBV14, with 11 positions matching TRBD2. The germline gives CDR1 SGHDN, CDR2 FVKESK. The CDR3 runs to 17 residues. Trimming removed 1 base from V and 5 bases from J; junction bases left unmatched: 7. The CDR3 loop reads CASSQVPMGLADNEQFF. The CDR3 DNA reads as TGTGCCAGCAGCCAAGTCCCCATGGGACTAGCGGACAATGAGCAGTTCTTC.

In the case of this clonotype: A much larger clone lies a single base off, so this may be a read error. The chain carries TRBV7-2 and TRBJ2-1; D is unresolved. V lost 8 bases, J lost 7 bases, and 12 bases lay in between. Germline loops: CDR1 SGHTA, CDR2 FQGNSA. CDR3 length: 12 amino acids. DNA of the CDR3: TGTGCCAGCGACTCGGGTACAAATGAGCAGTTCTTC. It codes for CASDSGTNEQFF.

This clonotype was seen many times. The chain combines TRBV28 with TRBJ2-7; D is possibly TRBD1 (5 bases). V was clipped by 4 bases and J by 1 base, with 11 bases between them. The CDR3 covers 14 residues. Germline V CDR1 and CDR2: MDHEN, SYDVKM. For the CDR3, the DNA is TGTGCCAGCAGTTGGGGCAGACCATCCTACGAGCAGTACTTC. Translating it yields CASSWGRPSYEQYF.

The chain uses TRBV20-1 and TRBJ1-2, with D unresolved. The CDR3 is made up of 9 amino acids. V shed 3 bases and J shed 7 bases, with 3 bases lying between them. Germline CDR1 DFQATT, CDR2 SNEGSKA (reference sequence). This CDR3 is CSASPGYTF. The CDR3 DNA reads as TGCAGTGCTAGCCCTGGCTACACCTTC.

This clonotype was counted only a few times. The chain is built from TRBV11-2 and TRBJ2-1; no clear D. This CDR3 is 15 amino acids long. Germline CDR1 SGHAT, CDR2 FQNNGV. The germline V and J ends were trimmed by 6 bases and 3 bases, with 15 bases remaining between them. This CDR3 reads CASSSLGPNYNEQFF. In nucleotides, the CDR3 is TGTGCCAGCAGTTCCCTCGGGCCCAACTACAATGAGCAGTTCTTC.

The rearrangement joins TRBV6-5 to TRBJ2-1; TRBD1 is a possible D gene (6 bases). Trimming removed 2 bases from V and 2 bases from J, with 10 bases in between. Germline values: CDR1 MNHEY, CDR2 SVGAGI. The length of the CDR3 is 15 residues. CDR3 protein: CASSYDQGTYNEQFF. The DNA of the CDR3 is TGTGCCAGCAGTTACGACCAGGGGACCTACAATGAGCAGTTCTTC.

This clonotype came up a few times. CDR3 in DNA: TGCGCCAGCAGCTTTAGGGTCCCGGCCGGGGAGCTGTTTTTT. Its translation is CASSFRVPAGELFF. This chain uses TRBV5-1 with TRBJ2-2; D is uncertain. Per the germline V gene, CDR1 is SGHRS and CDR2 is YFSETQ. CDR3 length: 14 residues. V dropped 2 bases and J dropped 6 bases, with 11 bases sitting between them.

Points on this clonotype: A much larger clone lies a single base off, so this may be a read error. The chain is built from TRBV7-2 and TRBJ2-3, with 7 bases fitting TRBD1. The CDR3 covers 14 residues. Per germline, CDR1 SGHTA and CDR2 FQGNSA. After removal of 5 bases from V and 6 bases from J, the junction contained 8 bases not matched to a gene. CDR3 protein: CASSRTRGLDTQYF. CDR3 bases: TGTGCCAGCAGCCGCACGAGGGGGCTGGATACGCAGTATTTT.